This T cell receptor (beta chain) was captured by sequencing in a study of T-cell memory formation after mild COVID-19. Study details: For the most part, TCR clusters were specific to one donor.

Amplification by 5'RACE using constant-segment primers produced TCR alpha and TCR beta cDNA libraries that carried sample barcodes and UMIs. Via MiXCR, TCRdb re-called the 5' RACE reads, giving one row per CDR3 protein. The table records 530,000 or so distinct CDR3 sequences, roughly a sixth of them present only once. The CDR3 is 15 residues long. The V gene's germline CDR1 is SGHRS and CDR2 YFSETQ. V was shortened by 3 bases and J by 2 bases, with 11 bases between the two germline ends. Findings of the study overall: A second wave of clones peaked on day 37, and their SARS-CoV-2 specificity went unconfirmed. From day 15 to 85, contracting clones were balanced between CD4 and CD8, whereas later expanders leaned toward CD4+.

Remarks on this clonotype: Antigen unknown. Possible read error: a much larger clone is one base away.

Sample: PBMCs or a T cell subset sorted from them (not recorded which). The clonotype was recovered from an adult woman who had mild COVID-19 (a few samples of this study predate the infection). Cell type and time point are not known. The rearrangement links TRBV5-1 to TRBJ2-2; D gene ambiguous. The CDR3: CASSYEETNTGELFF. The CDR3 nucleotides are TGCGCCAGCAGCTATGAGGAGACTAACACCGGGGAGCTGTTTTTT.